Following are 11 T cell receptor beta chains from one sample sequenced in a study of blood T cell repertoires in COVID-19. Clones were sequenced by immunoSEQ multiplex PCR, and TCRdb holds only the in-frame ones, with some missing. The sample carries roughly 120,000 clones, approximately 85% recorded once. Sequenced: peripheral blood. All receptors come from a man aged 35-49 years with acute or convalescent COVID-19.

The gene calls are TRBV30 and TRBJ1-1, with TRBD1 as a possible D gene (6 bases). This CDR3 has 13 residues. In germline, CDR1 is GTSNPN, CDR2 SVGIG (reference sequence). V dropped 5 bases and J dropped 5 bases, with 15 bases sitting between them. CDR3 DNA: TGTGCCTGGGATATCGGGACACCGACTGAAGCTTTCTTT. This sequence encodes CAWDIGTPTEAFF.

The CDR3: CAWGPGTGQGPKDNQPQHF. In nucleotides, the CDR3 is TGTGCCTGGGGCCCAGGGACTGGACAGGGGCCTAAGGACAATCAGCCCCAGCATTTT. This chain connects TRBV30 to TRBJ1-5, with 9 positions matching TRBD1. The CDR3 length is 19 residues. Germline CDR1 is GTSNPN and CDR2 is SVGIG (reference sequence). V was clipped by 5 bases and J by 3 bases; unmatched bases: 20.

The chain is built from TRBV25-1 and TRBJ1-1; a weak D match, TRBD1 (5 bases). Trimming removed 4 bases from V and 5 bases from J, with 14 bases in between. Germline V gene lookup returns CDR1 MGHDK and CDR2 SYGVNS. CDR3 length: 14 residues. The CDR3 reads CASSAVGGGTEAFF. For the CDR3, the DNA is TGTGCCAGCAGTGCCGTCGGGGGGGGGACTGAAGCTTTCTTT.

The rearrangement uses TRBV10-2 and TRBJ2-1, with 9 bases matching TRBD1. This CDR3 region has 16 residues. J lost 7 bases, V lost 0 bases, and 7 bases had no gene match. The germline gives CDR1 WSHSY, CDR2 SAAADI. This CDR3 is CASSESRTGARNEQFF. CDR3 DNA sequence: TGCGCCAGCAGTGAGTCGAGGACAGGGGCGCGGAATGAGCAGTTCTTC.

The chain joins TRBV27 to TRBJ1-1; D is undetermined. CDR3 size: 14 residues. V was trimmed by 9 bases and J by 5 bases, leaving 19 bases between them. The germline V gene encodes CDR1 MNHEY and CDR2 SMNVEV (reference sequence). The CDR3 nucleotides are TGTGCCAGTTCAACGGGGTACCCGGGGACTGAAGCTTTCTTT. Translation: CASSTGYPGTEAFF.

The chain carries TRBV5-1 and TRBJ1-1; 9 nucleotides agree with TRBD1. The CDR3 runs 14 residues. Trimming removed 4 bases from V and 5 bases from J; junction bases left unmatched: 6. The germline gives CDR1 SGHRS, CDR2 YFSETQ. Here the CDR3 reads CASSADRGGTEAFF. The CDR3 DNA reads TGCGCCAGCAGCGCGGACAGGGGTGGAACTGAAGCTTTCTTT.

The J gene is TRBJ2-2, the V gene TRBV6-6, with TRBD1 matching over 7 bases. V was clipped by 5 bases and J by 7 bases; unmatched bases: 10. The germline gives CDR1 MNHNY, CDR2 SVGAGI (reference sequence). This CDR3 contains 15 residues. Here the CDR3 DNA reads TGTGCCAGCAGTCAAGTGGCAGGGGGACACGGGGAGCTGTTTTTT. Encoded protein: CASSQVAGGHGELFF.

This clone was seen only once. The CDR3 nucleotides read TGTGCCAGCAGATTTGGGAGTTCCGGAAACACCATATATTTT. It is translated as CASRFGSSGNTIYF. The chain links TRBV5-6 to TRBJ1-3; D is unresolved. Per the germline V gene, CDR1 is SGHDT and CDR2 is YYEEEE. CDR3 length equals 14 residues. Trimming took 5 bases from V and 4 from J, leaving 13 bases between them.

This clone was seen only once. The rearrangement joins TRBV6-5 to TRBJ1-1, with D hard to call. V lost 4 bases to trimming and J lost 0 bases, with 6 bases between them. CDR1 and CDR2 from the germline V gene are MNHEY and SVGAGI. CDR3 length: 13 amino acids. Here the CDR3 reads CASSLTVNTEAFF. In nucleotides, the CDR3 is TGTGCCAGCAGTTTAACAGTGAACACTGAAGCTTTCTTT.

The chain is built from TRBV2 and TRBJ2-6; 8 bases are shared with TRBD2. The CDR3 consists of 16 residues. Germline trimming cut 8 bases from V and 4 bases from J; bases unmatched to any gene: 10. Germline CDR1 reads SNHLY; CDR2 reads FYNNEI. The CDR3 DNA follows: TGTGCCAGCCTCTACGGGGGGGCCCGAGGGGCCAACGTCCTGACTTTC. Its protein is CASLYGGARGANVLTF.

This clone appeared a single time. The rearrangement uses TRBV2 and TRBJ2-7, with TRBD2 matching 13 bases. Germline V lookup: CDR1 SNHLY, CDR2 FYNNEI. This CDR3 contains 15 residues. J gave up 5 bases and V 6 bases, and 7 bases lay outside the gene matches. This chain's CDR3 is CASSERLAGGHEQYF. The CDR3 DNA reads TGTGCCAGCAGCGAACGACTAGCGGGGGGCCACGAGCAGTACTTC. Full variable domain (remainder filled in from reference TRBV2 and TRBJ2-7): EPEVTQTPSHQVTQMGQEVILRCVPISNHLYFYWYRQILGQKVEFLVSFYNNEISEKSEIFDDQFSVERPDGSNFTLKIRSTKLEDSAMYFCASSERLAGGHEQYFGPGTRLTVT.